These 7 T cell receptor beta chains were all obtained from the same sample, sequenced in a study of cytotoxic CD8 clonotypes in ibrutinib-treated CLL. The repertoire was sequenced with immunoSEQ multiplex PCR; TCRdb's copy has only in-frame clones and lacks some. The data contain about 140,000 clones, approximately 80% of them singletons. The material was PBMCs, obtained after 12 months of ibrutinib treatment. The receptors were gathered from a human donor with chronic lymphocytic leukemia.

V and J are TRBV6-1 and TRBJ2-3, with a possible D match to TRBD1 (5 bases). The germline CDR1 and CDR2 sequences are MNHNS and SASEGT. V lost 10 bases and J 0 bases, leaving 14 bases between the germline ends. The CDR3 covers 14 residues. The CDR3 loop reads CATAPQGSTDTQYF. Written as DNA, the CDR3 is TGTGCCACTGCCCCGCAGGGCAGCACAGATACGCAGTATTTT.

The rearrangement links TRBV18 to TRBJ2-1; 16 positions match TRBD2. This CDR3 is 19 amino acids long. Per the germline V gene, CDR1 is KGHSH and CDR2 is LQKENI. V trimming: 0 bases; J trimming: 0 bases; junction bases outside the gene matches: 2. The CDR3: CASSPPGLAGGSSYNEQFF. CDR3 sequence (DNA): TGTGCCAGCTCACCACCGGGACTAGCGGGAGGGAGCTCCTACAATGAGCAGTTCTTC.

This chain uses TRBV19 with TRBJ1-1; D ambiguous. Trimming shortened V by 6 bases and J by 6 bases, and 14 bases separated the two germline ends. Germline V gives CDR1 LNHDA, CDR2 SQIVND (reference sequence). This CDR3 is built from 13 residues. The CDR3 protein is CASSSLRIAEAFF. CDR3 nucleotides: TGTGCCAGTAGCTCATTGAGGATCGCTGAAGCTTTCTTT.

This chain links TRBV28 with TRBJ2-1; 11 nucleotides line up with TRBD2. The germline V gene encodes CDR1 MDHEN and CDR2 SYDVKM. The CDR3 sequence is 16 residues long. After removal of 8 bases from V and 0 bases from J, the junction contained 6 bases not matched to a gene. CDR3 in DNA: TGTGCCAGCGGGGCAGGACTAGCGGGCTCCTACAATGAGCAGTTCTTC. The encoded protein is CASGAGLAGSYNEQFF.

The chain recombines TRBV2 with TRBJ2-5; TRBD1 matches 12 bases. The CDR3 is made up of 16 amino acids. The V gene's germline CDR1 is SNHLY and CDR2 FYNNEI. The V and J ends lost 8 bases and 5 bases, in that order; junction bases with no gene match: 12. The chain's CDR3 is CASQLPGQGAKETQYF. As DNA, the CDR3 is TGTGCCAGCCAGCTCCCGGGACAGGGGGCTAAGGAGACCCAGTACTTC.

The rearrangement joins TRBV6-1 to TRBJ2-7; D call uncertain. V lost 1 base to trimming and J lost 0 bases, with 13 bases between them. There are 16 residues in the CDR3. Germline assignment: CDR1 MNHNS and CDR2 SASEGT. In DNA form, the CDR3 reads TGTGCCAGCAGTGAAGAACATAGGGTAATCTCCTACGAGCAGTACTTC. Translating gives CASSEEHRVISYEQYF.

This clone has only one observation. This chain links TRBV19 with TRBJ2-3, with D unresolved. Trimming stripped 7 bases from V and 2 bases from J, with 10 bases between. The CDR3 sequence is 13 residues long. Germline CDR1 is LNHDA and CDR2 is SQIVND (reference sequence). The CDR3 is CASTHRDTDTQYF. The DNA of the CDR3 is TGTGCCAGTACTCACAGAGACACAGATACGCAGTATTTT.